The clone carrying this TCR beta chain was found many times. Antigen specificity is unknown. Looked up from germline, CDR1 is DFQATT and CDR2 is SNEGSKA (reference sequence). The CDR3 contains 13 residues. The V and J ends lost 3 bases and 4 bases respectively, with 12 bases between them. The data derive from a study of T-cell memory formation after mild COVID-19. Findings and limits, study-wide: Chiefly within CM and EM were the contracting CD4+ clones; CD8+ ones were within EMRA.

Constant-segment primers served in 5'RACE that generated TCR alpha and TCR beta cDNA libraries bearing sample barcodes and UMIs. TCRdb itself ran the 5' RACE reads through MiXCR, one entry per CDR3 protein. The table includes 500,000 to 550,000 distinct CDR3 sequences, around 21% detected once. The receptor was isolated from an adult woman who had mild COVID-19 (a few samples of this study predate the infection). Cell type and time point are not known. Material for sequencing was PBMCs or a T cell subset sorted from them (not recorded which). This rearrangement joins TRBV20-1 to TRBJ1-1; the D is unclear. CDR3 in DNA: TGCAGTGCTAGCTCGGGTTCCCCCACTGAAGCTTTCTTT. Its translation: CSASSGSPTEAFF.